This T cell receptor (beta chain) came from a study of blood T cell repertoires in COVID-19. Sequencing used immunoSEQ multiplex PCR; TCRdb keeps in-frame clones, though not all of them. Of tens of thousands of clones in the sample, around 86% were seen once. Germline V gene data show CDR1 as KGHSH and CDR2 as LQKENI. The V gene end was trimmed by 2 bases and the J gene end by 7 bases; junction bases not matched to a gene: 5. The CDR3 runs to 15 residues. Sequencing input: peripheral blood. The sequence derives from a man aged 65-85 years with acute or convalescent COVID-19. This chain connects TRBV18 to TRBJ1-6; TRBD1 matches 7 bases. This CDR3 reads CASSPIQGPNSPLHF. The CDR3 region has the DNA TGTGCCAGCTCACCAATACAGGGGCCAAATTCACCCCTCCACTTT.